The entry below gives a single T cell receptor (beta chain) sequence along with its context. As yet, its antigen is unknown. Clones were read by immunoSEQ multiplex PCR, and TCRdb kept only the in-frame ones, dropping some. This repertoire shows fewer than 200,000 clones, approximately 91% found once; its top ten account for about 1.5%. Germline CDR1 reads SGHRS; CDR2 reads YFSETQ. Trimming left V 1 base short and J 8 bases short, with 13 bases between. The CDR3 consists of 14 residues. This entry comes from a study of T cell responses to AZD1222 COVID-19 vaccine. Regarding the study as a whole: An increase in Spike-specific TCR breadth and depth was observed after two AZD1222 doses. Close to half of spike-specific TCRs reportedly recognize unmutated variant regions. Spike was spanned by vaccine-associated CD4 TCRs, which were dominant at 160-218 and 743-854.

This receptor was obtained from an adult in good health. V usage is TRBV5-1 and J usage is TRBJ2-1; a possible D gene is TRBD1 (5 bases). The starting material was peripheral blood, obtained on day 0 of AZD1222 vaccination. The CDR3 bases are TGCGCCAGCAGCTTGACATTACAGGTGGATGAGCAGTTCTTC. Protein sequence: CASSLTLQVDEQFF.